This T cell receptor beta chain was recovered during a study of blood T cell repertoires in COVID-19. Cohort placement rested on clinical history that participants reported themselves. The repertoire was sequenced with immunoSEQ multiplex PCR; TCRdb's copy has only in-frame clones and lacks some. The data hold hundreds of thousands of clones, with around nine tenths observed a single time. From germline, CDR1 is LNHDA and CDR2 SQIVND (reference sequence). The CDR3 is 14 residues long. The V and J ends lost 5 bases and 2 bases, in that order; junction bases with no gene match: 0. This clone was seen a few times. The sample has other DNA sequences that encode this CDR3 too.

Sequencing input: PBMCs or T cells enriched from blood (not recorded which). V usage is TRBV19 and J usage is TRBJ1-5; TRBD1 matches at 10 bases. The sequence came from a woman aged 30 to 39 who had recovered from COVID-19. CDR3 sequence reads: CASSGQGGNQPQHF. CDR3 nucleotides: TGTGCCAGTAGTGGACAGGGGGGCAATCAGCCCCAGCATTTT.